The 8 T cell receptor beta chains below come from one sample, sequenced in a study of blood T cells in healthy people across ages. PCR was performed a second time for about 7 to 11 cycles using a sample-barcoded 5' primer and a J-beta primer mix. TCRdb re-called the 5' RACE reads with MiXCR, one entry per CDR3 protein. The profile shows about a million distinct CDR3 sequences, around two fifths of them singletons. Sequencing was done on a sample of blood. The receptors stem from a man aged 18 to 30 in good health.

This clonotype was counted many times. At one end, the junction sequence differs from germline, possibly due to a read error. The CDR3: CASSQDRGGADTQYF. The CDR3 DNA is TGTGCCAGCAGCCAAGATCGCGGGGGGGCGGATACGCAGTATTTT. The rearrangement uses TRBV4-3 and TRBJ2-3, with 9 bases aligning to TRBD2. This CDR3 spans 15 amino acids. Germline V gene data show CDR1 as LGHNA and CDR2 as YSLEER.

There are a few counts of this clonotype. This rearrangement joins TRBV10-3 to TRBJ1-1; D remains ambiguous. Germline V CDR1 and CDR2: ENHRY, SYGVKD. Trimming took 2 bases from V and 7 from J, leaving 11 bases between them. The CDR3 is 13 amino acids. The CDR3 sequence: CAISEVLDREAFF. The CDR3, as DNA: TGTGCCATCAGTGAGGTCTTGGACCGTGAAGCTTTCTTT.

The V call is TRBV30, the J call TRBJ1-1; D is undetermined. Trimming left V 0 bases short and J 0 bases short, with 5 bases between. This CDR3 has 13 amino acids. The V gene's germline CDR1 is GTSNPN and CDR2 SVGIG (reference sequence). The CDR3 protein is CAWSVRVNTEAFF. CDR3 sequence (DNA): TGTGCCTGGAGTGTACGCGTGAACACTGAAGCTTTCTTT.

This clonotype was seen a few times. CDR3 residues: CASSLPLAASSYNEQFF. CDR3 sequence (DNA): TGTGCCAGCAGTCTCCCGCTAGCGGCGAGCTCCTACAATGAGCAGTTCTTC. This chain connects TRBV6-6 to TRBJ2-1; 7 bases align to TRBD2. This CDR3 is built from 17 residues. In germline, CDR1 is MNHNY, CDR2 SVGAGI (reference sequence). Losses at the gene ends were 5 bases for V and 0 bases for J; bases not matched to a gene: 10.

The chain combines TRBV5-1 with TRBJ2-7, with D perhaps being TRBD1 or TRBD2 (5 bases each). The CDR3 sequence is 15 residues long. Germline values: CDR1 SGHRS, CDR2 YFSETQ. Trimming took 0 bases from V and 7 from J, leaving 17 bases between them. The CDR3 region is CASSLVRQGRDEQYF. CDR3 nucleotide sequence: TGCGCCAGCAGCTTGGTAAGGCAGGGCCGGGATGAGCAGTACTTC.

The chain combines TRBV20-1 with TRBJ1-2; possible D gene TRBD1, 6 bases. In germline, CDR1 is DFQATT, CDR2 SNEGSKA (reference sequence). The CDR3 totals 15 residues. V was clipped by 0 bases and J by 2 bases, with 13 bases between them. CDR3 nucleotide sequence: TGCAGTGCTAGAGATCGGTGGACAGTAAACTATGGCTACACCTTC. Its protein is CSARDRWTVNYGYTF.

A few counts support this clonotype. For the CDR3, the DNA is TGTGCCAGCAGCCCCTCAGGGACATCCACAGATACGCAGTATTTT. Amino acid sequence: CASSPSGTSTDTQYF. The rearrangement joins TRBV9 to TRBJ2-3, with D perhaps matching TRBD1 (6 bases). The V gene's germline CDR1 is SGDLS and CDR2 YYNGEE. This CDR3 contains 15 residues. V was trimmed by 4 bases and J by 2 bases, leaving 14 bases between them.

The rearrangement links TRBV3-2 to TRBJ1-2. TRBV3-2 is a listed pseudogene. This CDR3 has 9 amino acids. CDR3 bases: TGTGCCAGCAGCCCTTTTCGCACCTTC. It is translated as CASSPFRTF.